This T cell receptor (beta chain) was sequenced during a study of shared clonotypes between healthy human individuals. At the level of the study: Samples came from two female and three male donors aged 18 to 49.

The V gene's germline CDR1 is SGHRS and CDR2 YFSETQ. CDR3 length: 15 residues. About this clone: Its specificity is not known. Mismatch with germline at one junction end may stem from a read error.

General study results and limits: Donors were few, which limited the genetic and exposure-history diversity represented.

Around 83 million PBMCs served as the genomic DNA source for unsorted samples. Deep-level assay runs were performed. Sequenced by immunoSEQ multiplex PCR; TCRdb stores in-frame clones only, minus some. This table holds approximately 500,000 clones, more than 75% found once. The sequence derives from a woman aged 40 to 55 in good health. Some clones in this sample may be carry-over from other donors' samples. Sequences were obtained from PBMCs. The chain is built from TRBV5-1 and TRBJ2-7; maybe TRBD2 (6 bases). CDR3 residues: CVSSSTPGVVYEQYF. CDR3 nucleotides: TGCGTCAGCAGCTCCACCCCGGGGGTCGTCTACGAGCAGTACTTC.